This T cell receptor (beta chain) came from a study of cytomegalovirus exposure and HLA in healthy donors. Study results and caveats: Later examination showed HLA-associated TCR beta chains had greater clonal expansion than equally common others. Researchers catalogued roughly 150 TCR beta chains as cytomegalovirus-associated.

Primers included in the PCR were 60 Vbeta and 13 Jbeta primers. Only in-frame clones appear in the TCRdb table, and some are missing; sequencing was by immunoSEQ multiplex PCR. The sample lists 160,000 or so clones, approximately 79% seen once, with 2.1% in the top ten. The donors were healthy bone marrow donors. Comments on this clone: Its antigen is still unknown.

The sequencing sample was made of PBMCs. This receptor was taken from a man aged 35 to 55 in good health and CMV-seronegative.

CDR3 in amino acids: CASTTGTSGNRPYEQYF. CDR3 sequence (DNA): TGTGCCAGCACCACCGGGACTAGCGGGAATCGGCCCTACGAGCAGTACTTC. The chain recombines TRBV28 with TRBJ2-7; 13 bases line up with TRBD2. The V gene's germline CDR1 is MDHEN and CDR2 SYDVKM. The CDR3 runs to 17 residues. V lost 7 bases, J lost 2 bases, and 11 bases stayed unmatched.